What follows describes a single T cell receptor (beta chain). Its antigen is unidentified. Tuberculin skin test and IGRA determined adolescents' latent tuberculosis status at entry. The length of the CDR3 is 16 residues. This sample stems from a study of T cells in tuberculosis. On the study more broadly: In South Africa, adults with active tuberculosis were compared with IGRA-negative and latently infected IGRA-positive adolescents. Findings of the study overall: GMM-specific TCRs were nearer to active tuberculosis alpha repertoires, suggesting expansion. Active tuberculosis patients had shorter CDR3-alpha; the beta difference was nonsignificant.

Sequencing was performed with immunoSEQ multiplex PCR; in TCRdb, only in-frame clones are kept and a portion is missing. The sample lists more than 30,000 clones; roughly 97% were seen once. Sequencing was performed on PBMCs. This sequence joins TRBV12-1 and TRBJ1-2; the D segment call TRBD1 is taken from the table without a DNA check. TRBV12-1 counts as a pseudogene. This sequence originates from a donor aged 5 to 30 with latent tuberculosis or without tuberculosis infection. The CDR3 nucleotides are TGTGCCAGCAGCCCGTTCTGGGGCAGGGGGAAGGTTGGCTACACCTTC. It specifies CASSPFWGRGKVGYTF.